Below, 27 T cell receptor beta chains from the same sample are listed, as sequenced in a study of T cell repertoires in cytomegalovirus infection. TCRdb passed the reads through MiXCR, listing each CDR3 protein once. This table has hundreds of thousands of distinct CDR3 sequences, 35% to 45% appearing once. The sequenced sample consisted of PBMCs. These receptor sequences come from a human donor in good health (CMV status not recorded). Some clones in this sample may be carry-over from other donors' samples.

The genes are TRBV6-6 and TRBJ1-3; tentatively, D is TRBD1 (5 bases). The CDR3 runs 14 residues. Germline V gene sequence: CDR1 MNHNY, CDR2 SVGAGI (reference sequence). The V and J ends lost 8 bases and 0 bases respectively, with 11 bases between them. The CDR3 here is CASAPGASGNTIYF. As DNA, the CDR3 is TGTGCCAGCGCCCCCGGGGCCTCTGGAAACACCATATATTTT.

The CDR3 nucleotides are TGTGCCAGCAGTCCCCAGGGGGCCTATGAGCAGTTCTTC. Amino acids: CASSPQGAYEQFF. The chain employs TRBV6-6 and TRBJ2-1; TRBD1 agrees at 8 bases. Germline assignment: CDR1 MNHNY and CDR2 SVGAGI (reference sequence). The V gene end was trimmed by 5 bases and the J gene end by 8 bases; junction bases not matched to a gene: 5. The CDR3 spans 13 residues.

This chain connects TRBV5-1 to TRBJ2-6; no firm D call. V lost 0 bases and J lost 4, with 8 bases in between. The germline V gene has CDR1 SGHRS and CDR2 YFSETQ. The CDR3 is 15 residues long. The DNA of the CDR3 is TGCGCCAGCAGCTTGGGTGTGGCCGGGGCCAACGTCCTGACTTTC. Translation gives CASSLGVAGANVLTF.

The chain recombines TRBV15 with TRBJ1-6; D remains unclear. CDR1 is LNHNV and CDR2 is YYDKDF in the germline V gene (reference sequence). The length of the CDR3 is 16 residues. Between the trimmed V and J ends, which lost 7 bases and 0 bases, there was a span of 13 bases. The CDR3 here is CATKDGRSSYNSPLHF. The CDR3 DNA reads TGTGCCACCAAGGATGGACGGAGCTCCTATAATTCACCCCTCCACTTT.

This clonotype turned up a few times. The rearrangement links TRBV28 to TRBJ1-1; 7 bases line up with TRBD1. With 5 bases clipped from V and 10 bases from J, the junction kept 4 bases outside the gene matches. Germline lookup yields CDR1 MDHEN and CDR2 SYDVKM. This CDR3 comprises 11 residues. The CDR3 bases are TGTGCCAGCAGTACAGGGGTTCGAGCTTTCTTT. Translation: CASSTGVRAFF. Using reference TRBV28 and TRBJ1-1 for the parts outside the CDR3, the full variable domain is DVKVTQSSRYLVKRTGEKVFLECVQDMDHENMFWYRQDPGLGLRLIYFSYDVKMKEKGDIPEGYSVSREKKERFSLILESASTNQTSMYLCASSTGVRAFFGQGTRLTVV.

The gene calls are TRBV12-3 or TRBV12-4 and TRBJ1-1; D is ambiguous. This CDR3 is built from 13 residues. Trimming removed 4 bases at V and 6 bases at J, with 12 bases between. The CDR3: CASSSTDGSEAFF. CDR3 sequence (DNA): TGTGCCAGCAGTTCCACTGATGGGTCTGAAGCTTTCTTT.

This clonotype showed up just a few times. The chain recombines TRBV28 with TRBJ1-2; no clear D gene. Between the trimmed V and J ends, which lost 6 bases and 12 bases, there was a span of 17 bases. Germline CDR1 MDHEN, CDR2 SYDVKM. The CDR3 loop spans 12 amino acids. The CDR3 loop reads CASRSGALGDTF. The CDR3 coding sequence is TGTGCCAGCAGATCCGGAGCCCTCGGTGACACCTTC.

The chain has TRBV28 and TRBJ2-3, with 13 bases identical to TRBD2. The J segment lost 10 bases and the V segment lost 3 bases, leaving 22 bases of the junction unmatched. The CDR3 runs 20 residues. CDR1 and CDR2 (germline): MDHEN, SYDVKM. In nucleotides, the CDR3 is TGTGCCAGCAGTTTGAATTCCCCCGCGGGACTAGCGGGGTTAAGGCATCCGCAGTATTTT. Its protein product is CASSLNSPAGLAGLRHPQYF.

The V call is TRBV5-4, the J call TRBJ2-3, with D unclear. The CDR3 is 13 residues long. The germline V gene encodes CDR1 SGHNT and CDR2 YYREEE (reference sequence). Between the trimmed V and J ends, which lost 3 bases and 2 bases, there was a span of 7 bases. The CDR3 region has the DNA TGTGCCAGCAGCTATAGCTTCACAGATACGCAGTATTTT. Translation: CASSYSFTDTQYF.

The CDR3 nucleotides read TGTGCCACCAGCAGAGTCGGCAGGGCCAATTCACCCCTCCACTTT. Translation gives CATSRVGRANSPLHF. The gene calls are TRBV15 and TRBJ1-6; the D gene is possibly TRBD1 (5 bases). Germline-derived CDR1 and CDR2 are LNHNV and YYDKDF (reference sequence). This CDR3 region has 15 residues. V lost 1 base to trimming and J lost 7 bases, with 11 bases between them. The full variable domain, rest sourced from reference TRBV15 and TRBJ1-6, is DAMVIQNPRYQVTQFGKPVTLSCSQTLNHNVMYWYQQKSSQAPKLLFHYYDKDFNNEADTPDNFQSRRPNTSFCFLDIRSPGLGDTAMYLCATSRVGRANSPLHFGNGTRLTVT.

This clonotype has just one count. J is TRBJ2-7 and V is TRBV5-1; 9 bases match TRBD2. The length of the CDR3 is 15 residues. With 4 bases clipped from V and 6 bases from J, the junction kept 11 bases outside the gene matches. The germline V gene has CDR1 SGHRS and CDR2 YFSETQ. The CDR3 loop reads CASSLSGSDLREQYF. The CDR3 bases are TGCGCCAGCAGCCTTAGCGGGAGCGATCTACGCGAGCAGTACTTC.

In this sample, this clonotype turned up many times. This sequence joins TRBV27 and TRBJ2-3; 12 positions match TRBD2. This CDR3 comprises 14 residues. Germline trimming cut 7 bases from V and 4 bases from J; bases unmatched to any gene: 3. CDR1 and CDR2 (germline): MNHEY, SMNVEV (reference sequence). The CDR3, as DNA: TGTGCCAGCAAACTAGCGGGGGGCCCAGATACGCAGTATTTT. Translation gives CASKLAGGPDTQYF.

This clonotype was detected once. The junction and the germline gene differ at one end; a read error may be behind it. The V gene is TRBV28, the J gene TRBJ1-5; D not certain. CDR1 and CDR2 from the germline V gene are MDHEN and SYDVKM. The CDR3 consists of 14 residues. CDR3 loop: CASSWALGNQTQHF. The DNA for the CDR3 is TGTGCCAGCAGTTGGGCACTTGGCAATCAGACCCAGCATTTT.

This CDR3 reads CAIRGHTNEKLFF. As DNA, the CDR3 is TGTGCCATCAGGGGACATACTAATGAAAAACTGTTTTTT. The chain employs TRBV10-3 and TRBJ1-4; D perhaps matches TRBD1 (6 bases). CDR3 length equals 13 residues. The germline V gene encodes CDR1 ENHRY and CDR2 SYGVKD. Trimming removed 6 bases from V and 2 bases from J, with 7 bases in between.

The chain couples TRBV7-6 to TRBJ1-3, with a possible D match to TRBD1 (6 bases). Between the trimmed V and J ends, which lost 5 bases and 5 bases, there was a span of 10 bases. The CDR3 contains 13 residues. Per germline, CDR1 SGHVS and CDR2 FNYEAQ. The CDR3 sequence: CASSPGARNTIYF. For the CDR3, the DNA is TGTGCCAGCAGCCCAGGGGCGCGAAACACCATATATTTT.

The chain is built from TRBV4-2 and TRBJ1-5; D is undetermined. The CDR3 sequence is 16 residues long. Per the germline V gene, CDR1 is LGHNA and CDR2 is YNFKEQ. The germline V and J ends were trimmed by 1 base and 0 bases, with 10 bases remaining between them. CDR3 sequence (DNA): TGTGCCAGCAGCCAAGCGGGAGGGTGTAGCAATCAGCCCCAGCATTTT. This translates into CASSQAGGCSNQPQHF.

The J gene is TRBJ1-6, the V gene TRBV27, with TRBD1 as a possible D gene (5 bases). Looked up from germline, CDR1 is MNHEY and CDR2 is SMNVEV (reference sequence). The CDR3 is 15 residues long. The V end was cut by 2 bases, the J end by 2 bases, with 7 bases between. The CDR3 region is CASSLGGTYNSPLHF. CDR3 sequence (DNA): TGTGCCAGCAGTTTAGGGGGTACCTATAATTCACCCCTCCACTTT.

V gene TRBV7-4 combines with J gene TRBJ2-3; D call uncertain. The CDR3 extends over 15 amino acids. Germline V lookup: CDR1 SGHVT, CDR2 SQSDAQ. V lost 1 base to trimming and J lost 5 bases, with 13 bases between them. The CDR3: CASSLDQLTVDTQYF. CDR3 nucleotide sequence: TGTGCCAGCAGCTTAGATCAGTTAACGGTAGATACGCAGTATTTT.

In its sample, this clonotype was seen a few times. V gene TRBV6-1 combines with J gene TRBJ2-1, with TRBD1 matching over 10 bases. After removal of 3 bases from V and 5 bases from J, the junction contained 4 bases not matched to a gene. From germline, CDR1 is MNHNS and CDR2 SASEGT. The CDR3 runs to 15 residues. DNA for the CDR3: TGTGCCAGCAGTGACCGGGACAGGGGCAACAATGAGCAGTTCTTC. It codes for CASSDRDRGNNEQFF.

The chain combines TRBV19 with TRBJ2-3; 9 bases map to TRBD1. V dropped 5 bases and J dropped 1; count of bases not matched to a gene: 4. The CDR3 contains 15 residues. From germline, CDR1 is LNHDA and CDR2 SQIVND (reference sequence). This CDR3 is CASSAWDRGTDTQYF. CDR3 nucleotides: TGTGCCAGTAGTGCCTGGGACAGGGGCACAGATACGCAGTATTTT.

The chain links TRBV7-9 to TRBJ2-1, with D possibly being TRBD2 (5 bases). The CDR3 is 15 amino acids. CDR1 and CDR2 from the germline V gene are SEHNR and FQNEAQ (reference sequence). The V end lost 1 base, the J end lost 7 bases, and 14 bases lay between the germline ends. The CDR3 DNA sequence: TGTGCCAGCAGCTTAGTAGCGACTCCACTAAATGAGCAGTTCTTC. This codes for CASSLVATPLNEQFF.

The chain recombines TRBV19 with TRBJ1-1, with D unresolved. The CDR3 sequence is 16 residues long. Germline V CDR1 and CDR2: LNHDA, SQIVND (reference sequence). Trimming pared 5 bases from V and 0 bases from J, leaving 16 bases between. Here the CDR3 DNA reads TGTGCCAGTAGTCCCCGCGGAGTAACCATGAACACTGAAGCTTTCTTT. Translation: CASSPRGVTMNTEAFF. The full variable domain, in which reference TRBV19 and TRBJ1-1 provide the parts outside the CDR3, is DGGITQSPKYLFRKEGQNVTLSCEQNLNHDAMYWYRQDPGQGLRLIYYSQIVNDFQKGDIAEGYSVSREKKESFPLTVTSAQKNPTAFYLCASSPRGVTMNTEAFFGQGTRLTVV.

This chain uses TRBV29-1 with TRBJ2-6; TRBD1 matches at 8 bases. Germline V gives CDR1 SQVTM, CDR2 ANQGSEA. There are 18 residues in the CDR3. Trimming cost V 4 bases and J 3 bases; bases outside gene matches: 14. Here the CDR3 reads CSVVAPRTGKGGANVLTF. CDR3 coding DNA: TGCAGCGTTGTAGCCCCTCGGACAGGGAAGGGTGGGGCCAACGTCCTGACTTTC.

This clonotype was counted between two and nine times. The chain employs TRBV10-3 and TRBJ2-2; TRBD2 aligns across 8 bases. Germline V lookup: CDR1 ENHRY, CDR2 SYGVKD. The CDR3 runs 17 residues. Trimming cost V 4 bases and J 0 bases; bases outside gene matches: 7. In DNA, the CDR3 is TGTGCCATCAGTGGATCTAGAGCGGGGGCGAACACCGGGGAGCTGTTTTTT. It translates to CAISGSRAGANTGELFF.

This clonotype came up a few times. This chain connects TRBV7-2 to TRBJ2-5; D is possibly TRBD2 (6 bases). The CDR3 extends over 12 amino acids. Between the trimmed V and J ends, which lost 3 bases and 7 bases, there was a span of 9 bases. Germline loops: CDR1 SGHTA, CDR2 FQGNSA. The CDR3 loop is CASSFSGGTQYF. CDR3 DNA: TGTGCCAGCAGCTTCTCCGGGGGGACCCAGTACTTC.

This clonotype occurred a few times. V usage is TRBV28 and J usage is TRBJ2-7; 7 nucleotides line up with TRBD1. Germline assignment: CDR1 MDHEN and CDR2 SYDVKM. V gave up 6 bases and J gave up 0 bases; unmatched junction bases: 11. The CDR3 extends over 16 amino acids. This CDR3 is CASSLPGQIVSYEQYF. CDR3 nucleotide sequence: TGTGCCAGCAGCTTACCGGGACAGATAGTCTCCTACGAGCAGTACTTC.

The chain links TRBV5-5 to TRBJ1-1; no reliable D call. V gave up 1 base and J gave up 1 base, with 11 bases separating them. Germline CDR1 and CDR2: SGHKS and YYEKEE (reference sequence). The CDR3 is made up of 15 amino acids. The CDR3 here is CASSLTPRRNTEAFF. The CDR3 DNA reads as TGTGCCAGCAGCTTGACCCCCCGTCGGAACACTGAAGCTTTCTTT. Supplemented by reference TRBV5-5 and TRBJ1-1, the full variable domain reads DAGVTQSPTHLIKTRGQQVTLRCSPISGHKSVSWYQQVLGQGPQFIFQYYEKEERGRGNFPDRFSARQFPNYSSELNVNALLLGDSALYLCASSLTPRRNTEAFFGQGTRLTVV.